This TCR beta chain is drawn from a study of blood T cell repertoires in COVID-19. Overall study context: The origin of the acute and convalescent COVID-19 samples was the United States, Italy and Spain.

Original handling: Reference gene primers were amplified, and this amplification served to estimate nucleated cell counts. Assay: immunoSEQ multiplex PCR; the TCRdb copy retains only in-frame clones and omits some. Clone size and the V and J calls come from that table; the DNA yielded D and trimming. This sample has about 370,000 clones, with 89% found just once. Sequencing was done on a sample of peripheral blood. The clonotype was recovered from a woman in her twenties or thirties with COVID-19, enrolled during active disease.

Here the CDR3 DNA reads TGCGCCAGCAGTGAAGGGACCCTAGCGGGAGGGCCGGGAGAGACCCAGTACTTC. It is translated as CASSEGTLAGGPGETQYF. The rearrangement links TRBV10-1 to TRBJ2-5; 12 bases map to TRBD2. Germline-derived CDR1 and CDR2 are WNHNN and SYGVQD (reference sequence). The CDR3 contains 18 residues. Trimming took 3 bases from V and 4 from J; bases not matched to a gene: 12.